A selection of T cell receptor beta chains follows, all from one sample in a study of T cells in Graves' hyperthyroidism and ophthalmopathy. Each CDR3 protein gets one entry after TCRdb re-called the multiplex PCR reads with MiXCR. Among approximately 210,000 distinct CDR3 sequences listed, roughly 17% were seen once. What was sequenced was blood. These receptor sequences come from a man aged 50 to 59 with Graves' hyperthyroidism. Each CDR3 is given without its conserved first and last residue. The order of the fields is D gene, J gene, V gene, CDR3 length, CDR3 protein. D genes are given only for firm matches.

d_call: NA
j_call: TRBJ2-3
v_call: TRBV20-1
cdr3_length: 12
cdr3_aa: SAQRGVSTDTQY

d_call: NA
j_call: TRBJ1-1
v_call: TRBV29-1
cdr3_length: 9
cdr3_aa: SVVVNTEAF

d_call: TRBD2
j_call: TRBJ2-7
v_call: TRBV2
cdr3_length: 12
cdr3_aa: ASSGGTRANQQY

d_call: NA
j_call: TRBJ2-2
v_call: TRBV5-1
cdr3_length: 12
cdr3_aa: ASSQGIDTGELF

d_call: NA
j_call: TRBJ1-1
v_call: TRBV2
cdr3_length: 12
cdr3_aa: ASSRRGVNTEAF

d_call: NA
j_call: TRBJ2-7
v_call: TRBV15
cdr3_length: 16
cdr3_aa: ATSRGKGLPGVVREQY

d_call: NA
j_call: TRBJ2-5
v_call: TRBV7-8
cdr3_length: 12
cdr3_aa: ASSQSGQTKTQY

d_call: NA
j_call: TRBJ2-7
v_call: TRBV5-5
cdr3_length: 11
cdr3_aa: ASSFLGVQEQY

d_call: NA
j_call: TRBJ1-1
v_call: TRBV19
cdr3_length: 14
cdr3_aa: ASSIPKAAGNTEAF

d_call: NA
j_call: TRBJ2-3
v_call: TRBV10-3
cdr3_length: 12
cdr3_aa: AIRSMTNTDTQY

d_call: TRBD2
j_call: TRBJ2-7
v_call: TRBV20-1
cdr3_length: 14
cdr3_aa: SASYSGGSSPYEQY

d_call: TRBD1
j_call: TRBJ1-2
v_call: TRBV28
cdr3_length: 11
cdr3_aa: ASSLDRANGYT

d_call: NA
j_call: TRBJ1-1
v_call: TRBV4-1
cdr3_length: 9
cdr3_aa: ASSGTHEAF

d_call: TRBD1
j_call: TRBJ2-7
v_call: TRBV28
cdr3_length: 11
cdr3_aa: ASSNRGSYEQY

d_call: TRBD1
j_call: TRBJ1-5
v_call: TRBV6-2/TRBV6-3
cdr3_length: 12
cdr3_aa: ASSYTGVWQPQH

d_call: NA
j_call: TRBJ1-2
v_call: TRBV2
cdr3_length: 10
cdr3_aa: ASSGQAYGYT

d_call: TRBD1
j_call: TRBJ2-1
v_call: TRBV11-3
cdr3_length: 14
cdr3_aa: ASSLGAGGLWDEQF

d_call: NA
j_call: TRBJ1-1
v_call: TRBV7-3
cdr3_length: 11
cdr3_aa: ASANGVNTEAF

d_call: NA
j_call: TRBJ2-7
v_call: TRBV12-5
cdr3_length: 12
cdr3_aa: ASGLSTGFYEQY

d_call: TRBD2
j_call: TRBJ2-2
v_call: TRBV4-1
cdr3_length: 16
cdr3_aa: ASSQAPGLAGVGGELF

d_call: NA
j_call: TRBJ2-7
v_call: TRBV29-1
cdr3_length: 11
cdr3_aa: SVEDTGFNEQY

d_call: NA
j_call: TRBJ2-2
v_call: TRBV19
cdr3_length: 13
cdr3_aa: ASSYAGLSTGELF

d_call: NA
j_call: TRBJ2-5
v_call: TRBV4-1
cdr3_length: 13
cdr3_aa: ASSQGVGLGETQY

d_call: TRBD1
j_call: TRBJ2-7
v_call: TRBV5-1
cdr3_length: 13
cdr3_aa: ASSPLDRISYEQY

d_call: TRBD1
j_call: TRBJ1-2
v_call: TRBV28
cdr3_length: 14
cdr3_aa: ASSLWIAGGDYGYT

d_call: TRBD1
j_call: TRBJ2-3
v_call: TRBV7-2
cdr3_length: 12
cdr3_aa: ASRQQGGTDTQY

d_call: TRBD1
j_call: TRBJ1-2
v_call: TRBV7-9
cdr3_length: 13
cdr3_aa: ASSQIRDRSYGYT

d_call: NA
j_call: TRBJ2-3
v_call: TRBV7-2
cdr3_length: 14
cdr3_aa: ASSLALEDLKDTQY

d_call: NA
j_call: TRBJ2-1
v_call: TRBV10-3
cdr3_length: 13
cdr3_aa: AISNLASSYNEQF

d_call: TRBD1
j_call: TRBJ2-3
v_call: TRBV12-3/TRBV12-4
cdr3_length: 14
cdr3_aa: ASSPHRQGKEDTQY

d_call: TRBD2
j_call: TRBJ2-1
v_call: TRBV12-3/TRBV12-4
cdr3_length: 12
cdr3_aa: ASSLRPGLGEQF

d_call: NA
j_call: TRBJ1-1
v_call: TRBV5-1
cdr3_length: 11
cdr3_aa: ASSLEGWTEAF

d_call: NA
j_call: TRBJ2-6
v_call: TRBV5-1
cdr3_length: 12
cdr3_aa: ASSSGTGANVLT

d_call: NA
j_call: TRBJ1-2
v_call: TRBV2
cdr3_length: 12
cdr3_aa: ASSAGQLGERYT

d_call: TRBD1
j_call: TRBJ2-7
v_call: TRBV11-2
cdr3_length: 14
cdr3_aa: ASSLDWRDRHDEQY

d_call: NA
j_call: TRBJ2-7
v_call: TRBV5-1
cdr3_length: 11
cdr3_aa: ASSGLSSYEQY

d_call: TRBD2
j_call: TRBJ2-1
v_call: TRBV4-1
cdr3_length: 13
cdr3_aa: ASSLRGGTYNEQF

d_call: NA
j_call: TRBJ1-4
v_call: TRBV12-3/TRBV12-4
cdr3_length: 11
cdr3_aa: ASSGFWNEKLF

d_call: TRBD2
j_call: TRBJ2-7
v_call: TRBV2
cdr3_length: 15
cdr3_aa: ASSVLPGLAGAYEQY

d_call: TRBD1
j_call: TRBJ1-1
v_call: TRBV3-1
cdr3_length: 12
cdr3_aa: ASSHGQGVTEAF

d_call: NA
j_call: TRBJ2-5
v_call: TRBV5-4
cdr3_length: 12
cdr3_aa: ASSSRGSGETQY

d_call: NA
j_call: TRBJ2-3
v_call: TRBV5-8
cdr3_length: 12
cdr3_aa: ASSLFPITDTQY

d_call: TRBD1
j_call: TRBJ2-2
v_call: TRBV6-1
cdr3_length: 12
cdr3_aa: ASSRTGSTGELF

d_call: TRBD1
j_call: TRBJ2-7
v_call: TRBV5-1
cdr3_length: 14
cdr3_aa: ASSVGPGGVKYEQY

d_call: NA
j_call: TRBJ2-2
v_call: TRBV2
cdr3_length: 11
cdr3_aa: ASSEEVNGELF

d_call: NA
j_call: TRBJ2-7
v_call: TRBV20-1
cdr3_length: 12
cdr3_aa: SARTGTVTYEQY

d_call: NA
j_call: TRBJ1-2
v_call: TRBV27
cdr3_length: 11
cdr3_aa: ASSPSMVGGYT

d_call: NA
j_call: TRBJ2-1
v_call: TRBV7-9
cdr3_length: 10
cdr3_aa: ASSPMGNEQF